Shown below are 21 T cell receptor beta chains from a single sample sequenced in a study of PD-1 blockade in classical Hodgkin lymphoma. The method was immunoSEQ multiplex PCR; TCRdb's version includes in-frame clones alone and lacks a portion of them. The data show roughly 96,000 clones, with roughly 91% seen just once and approximately 2% held by the top ten. Documented time point: cycle 4 day 1 (C4D1), after 6 weeks of nivolumab. Relapse was seen in all patients after autologous stem cell transplantation, and brentuximab vedotin exposure was variable. Here the sequenced sample was peripheral blood mononuclear cells (PBMCs), taken before the fourth cycle of nivolumab. Receptors originate from a human donor with classical Hodgkin lymphoma.

The genes are TRBV19 and TRBJ2-7; D could derive from TRBD1 or TRBD2 (6 bases each). Trimming took off 6 bases at V and 3 bases at J, with 18 bases between the two ends. This CDR3 is built from 15 residues. The germline gives CDR1 LNHDA, CDR2 SQIVND (reference sequence). In DNA, the CDR3 is TGTGCCAGTAGACCCCAAGTAGGGGGGCACTACGAGCAGTACTTC. Its translation is CASRPQVGGHYEQYF.

The chain joins TRBV4-1 to TRBJ2-5; D might be TRBD2 (6 bases). Per the germline V gene, CDR1 is MGHRA and CDR2 is YSYEKL. The CDR3 has 16 amino acids. Trimming shortened V by 1 base and J by 1 base, and 13 bases separated the two germline ends. DNA of the CDR3: TGCGCCAGCAGCCAAGGTAGCGGCGACATCCAAGAGACCCAGTACTTC. It encodes CASSQGSGDIQETQYF.

The chain carries TRBV27 and TRBJ2-1; a possible D gene is TRBD2 (5 bases). CDR3 size: 16 residues. V lost 6 bases and J 0 bases, leaving 15 bases between the germline ends. The germline gives CDR1 MNHEY, CDR2 SMNVEV (reference sequence). The CDR3 DNA reads TGTGCCAGCAGCCGCGAGCGGTCGAGCTCCTACAATGAGCAGTTCTTC. Its protein is CASSRERSSSYNEQFF.

The chain joins TRBV7-9 to TRBJ2-2; D tentatively reads TRBD1 or TRBD2 (5 bases each). The germline V gene encodes CDR1 SEHNR and CDR2 FQNEAQ (reference sequence). This CDR3 is built from 14 residues. Deletions cut 4 bases from V and 5 bases from J, with 11 bases between. The chain's CDR3 is CASSSPGSTGELFF. CDR3 DNA sequence: TGTGCCAGCAGCTCCCCAGGGAGTACCGGGGAGCTGTTTTTT.

The rearrangement links TRBV19 to TRBJ1-5, with D perhaps TRBD1 (6 bases). The V and J ends lost 5 bases and 2 bases respectively, with 10 bases between them. The germline V gene encodes CDR1 LNHDA and CDR2 SQIVND (reference sequence). The CDR3 covers 14 residues. This chain's CDR3 is CASSLWTGNQPQHF. The CDR3 DNA sequence: TGTGCCAGTAGTTTGTGGACAGGCAATCAGCCCCAGCATTTT.

V and J are TRBV30 and TRBJ1-6; TRBD1 agrees at 9 bases. V gave up 4 bases and J gave up 7 bases; unmatched junction bases: 5. The germline V gene encodes CDR1 GTSNPN and CDR2 SVGIG (reference sequence). This CDR3 comprises 14 residues. The CDR3 loop is CAWKKGTGNSPLHF. Written as DNA, the CDR3 is TGTGCCTGGAAAAAGGGGACAGGGAATTCACCCCTCCACTTT. The variable domain in full, with the rest retrieved from reference TRBV30 and TRBJ1-6, is SQTIHQWPATLVQPVGSPLSLECTVEGTSNPNLYWYRQAAGRGLQLLFYSVGIGQISSEVPQNLSASRPQDRQFILSSKKLLLSDSGFYLCAWKKGTGNSPLHFGNGTRLTVT.

The chain couples TRBV28 to TRBJ1-4, with TRBD1 matching 7 bases. This CDR3 spans 14 amino acids. Germline V gene sequence: CDR1 MDHEN, CDR2 SYDVKM. V lost 6 bases to trimming and J lost 0 bases; unmatched junction nucleotides: 1. The CDR3 region has the DNA TGTGCCAGCAGCCAGGGGGCAACTAATGAAAAACTGTTTTTT. This translates into CASSQGATNEKLFF.

The gene calls are TRBV30 and TRBJ2-5; the match to TRBD2 covers 9 bases. The CDR3 totals 15 residues. Trimming removed 1 base from V and 2 bases from J; junction bases left unmatched: 5. CDR1 is GTSNPN, CDR2 SVGIG, per germline (reference sequence). The CDR3 DNA follows: TGTGCCTGGAGTGGCGCTAGCGGGGTTCAAGAGACCCAGTACTTC. It yields the protein CAWSGASGVQETQYF.

This chain uses TRBV6-1 with TRBJ2-5, with 7 bases lining up with TRBD1. Germline values: CDR1 MNHNS, CDR2 SASEGT. V shed 7 bases and J 2 bases; nucleotides not matched to a gene: 7. The CDR3 is 14 residues long. For the CDR3, the DNA is TGTGCCAGCATCAACAGGGGTTTTCAAGAGACCCAGTACTTC. The encoded protein is CASINRGFQETQYF.

The rearrangement uses TRBV12-2 and TRBJ1-4; the D segment call TRBD1 is taken from the table without a DNA check. TRBV12-2 is recorded as a pseudogene. The CDR3 sequence is 16 residues long. DNA of the CDR3: TGTGCACGGCCGAACAGGGGAATTCAAACTAATGAAAAACTGTTTTTT. This gives the protein CARPNRGIQTNEKLFF.

This rearrangement joins TRBV2 to TRBJ2-5; D unresolved. Trimming stripped 6 bases from V and 5 bases from J, with 10 bases between. Germline V gene sequence: CDR1 SNHLY, CDR2 FYNNEI. This CDR3 is built from 12 residues. CDR3 sequence reads: CASSKFWETQYF. The DNA for the CDR3 is TGTGCCAGCAGCAAGTTCTGGGAGACCCAGTACTTC.

The rearrangement uses TRBV19 and TRBJ1-1; possibly TRBD1 for D (5 bases). V was pared by 3 bases and J by 1 base, with 6 bases between. Germline CDR1 and CDR2: LNHDA and SQIVND (reference sequence). The length of the CDR3 is 13 residues. The CDR3, as DNA: TGTGCCAGTAGTATGACAGAGAACACTGAAGCTTTCTTT. It is translated as CASSMTENTEAFF.

The CDR3 protein is CASSLKGAGNQPQHF. The CDR3 DNA reads as TGTGCCAGCAGTTTGAAGGGCGCAGGCAATCAGCCCCAGCATTTT. V usage is TRBV27 and J usage is TRBJ1-5, with D hard to call. CDR1 is MNHEY and CDR2 is SMNVEV in the germline V gene (reference sequence). The CDR3 loop spans 15 amino acids. Trimming removed 3 bases from V and 2 bases from J, with 11 bases in between.

The rearrangement links TRBV2 to TRBJ1-5; D call uncertain. The germline gives CDR1 SNHLY, CDR2 FYNNEI. The CDR3 loop spans 13 amino acids. The ends were cut back, 1 base at V and 9 bases at J, with 10 bases in the middle. The CDR3 is CASSEDRISPQHF. DNA of the CDR3: TGTGCCAGCAGTGAAGACAGAATTTCGCCCCAGCATTTT.

The chain links TRBV30 to TRBJ2-3; no clear D. Germline V gives CDR1 GTSNPN, CDR2 SVGIG (reference sequence). V lost 3 bases and J lost 2, with 0 bases in between. There are 10 residues in the CDR3. The CDR3 DNA reads as TGTGCCTGGAGCACAGATACGCAGTATTTT. Protein: CAWSTDTQYF.

The rearrangement joins TRBV5-4 to TRBJ2-7; 7 bases map to TRBD1. This CDR3 is built from 14 residues. The V gene's germline CDR1 is SGHNT and CDR2 YYREEE (reference sequence). V shed 3 bases, J shed 6 bases, and the junction held 9 bases outside the gene matches. The CDR3 DNA follows: TGTGCCAGCAGCTCACCGGGACAGAGACGCGAGCAGTACTTC. As protein: CASSSPGQRREQYF.

Only one count was recorded for this clone. For the CDR3, the DNA is TGTGCCAGCTCACCAGTTAAGGGAATGAACACTGAAGCTTTCTTT. Protein: CASSPVKGMNTEAFF. The gene calls are TRBV18 and TRBJ1-1; D remains ambiguous. Deletions cut 2 bases from V and 0 bases from J, with 10 bases between. Per the germline V gene, CDR1 is KGHSH and CDR2 is LQKENI. This CDR3 comprises 15 residues.

The chain links TRBV2 to TRBJ2-3; no reliable D call. The V and J ends lost 4 bases and 1 base respectively, with 15 bases between them. This CDR3 is built from 16 residues. The V gene's germline CDR1 is SNHLY and CDR2 FYNNEI. The CDR3 sequence: CASSVSVDGGTDTQYF. The CDR3 DNA is TGTGCCAGCAGTGTTAGTGTGGATGGCGGCACAGATACGCAGTATTTT. Variable domain in full (rest from reference TRBV2 and TRBJ2-3): EPEVTQTPSHQVTQMGQEVILRCVPISNHLYFYWYRQILGQKVEFLVSFYNNEISEKSEIFDDQFSVERPDGSNFTLKIRSTKLEDSAMYFCASSVSVDGGTDTQYFGPGTRLTVL.

A remark on this clone: Distinct nucleotide sequences in the sample also encode this CDR3. As DNA, the CDR3 is TGTGCCAGCAGCGTAATAGCAGCCCAAGAGACCCAGTACTTC. As protein: CASSVIAAQETQYF. The chain joins TRBV9 to TRBJ2-5; D gene unclear. The CDR3 extends over 14 amino acids. Looked up from germline, CDR1 is SGDLS and CDR2 is YYNGEE. V lost 1 base and J 1 base, leaving 8 bases between the germline ends.

The table lists this clone with a count of one. This chain uses TRBV6-4 with TRBJ2-1; D may match TRBD1 or TRBD2 (6 bases each). This CDR3 is 15 amino acids long. Germline CDR1 MRHNA, CDR2 SNTAGT. Trimming removed 10 bases from V and 2 bases from J, with 18 bases in between. CDR3 in amino acids: CATTGASLPYNEQFF. CDR3 nucleotides: TGTGCCACAACGGGGGCTAGCCTTCCCTACAATGAGCAGTTCTTC.

The V call is TRBV28, the J call TRBJ2-7; 7 nucleotides agree with TRBD1. V shed 5 bases and J 7 bases; nucleotides not matched to a gene: 11. Per germline, CDR1 MDHEN and CDR2 SYDVKM. This CDR3 spans 14 amino acids. This CDR3 reads CASSQKGQDLEQYF. The CDR3 DNA is TGTGCCAGCAGTCAAAAAGGACAGGACTTAGAGCAGTACTTC.